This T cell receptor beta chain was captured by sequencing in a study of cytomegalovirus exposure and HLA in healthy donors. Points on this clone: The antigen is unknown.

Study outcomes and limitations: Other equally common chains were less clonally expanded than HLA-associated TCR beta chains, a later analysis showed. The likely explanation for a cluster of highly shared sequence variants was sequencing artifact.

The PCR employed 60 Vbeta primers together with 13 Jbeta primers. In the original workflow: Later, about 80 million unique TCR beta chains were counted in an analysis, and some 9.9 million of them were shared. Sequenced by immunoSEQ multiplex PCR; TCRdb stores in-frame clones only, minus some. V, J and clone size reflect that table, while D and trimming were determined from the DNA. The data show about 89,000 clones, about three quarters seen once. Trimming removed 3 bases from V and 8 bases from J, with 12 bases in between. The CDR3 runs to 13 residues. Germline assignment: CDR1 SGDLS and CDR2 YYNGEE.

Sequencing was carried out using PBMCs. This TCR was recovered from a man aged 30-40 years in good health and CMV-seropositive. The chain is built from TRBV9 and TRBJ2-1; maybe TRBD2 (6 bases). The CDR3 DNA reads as TGTGCCAGCAGCGCCTTACTAGCCTATGAGCAGTTCTTC. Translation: CASSALLAYEQFF. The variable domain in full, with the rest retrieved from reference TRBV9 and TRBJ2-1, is DSGVTQTPKHLITATGQRVTLRCSPRSGDLSVYWYQQSLDQGLQFLIQYYNGEERAKGNILERFSAQQFPDLHSELNLSSLELGDSALYFCASSALLAYEQFFGPGTRLTVL.